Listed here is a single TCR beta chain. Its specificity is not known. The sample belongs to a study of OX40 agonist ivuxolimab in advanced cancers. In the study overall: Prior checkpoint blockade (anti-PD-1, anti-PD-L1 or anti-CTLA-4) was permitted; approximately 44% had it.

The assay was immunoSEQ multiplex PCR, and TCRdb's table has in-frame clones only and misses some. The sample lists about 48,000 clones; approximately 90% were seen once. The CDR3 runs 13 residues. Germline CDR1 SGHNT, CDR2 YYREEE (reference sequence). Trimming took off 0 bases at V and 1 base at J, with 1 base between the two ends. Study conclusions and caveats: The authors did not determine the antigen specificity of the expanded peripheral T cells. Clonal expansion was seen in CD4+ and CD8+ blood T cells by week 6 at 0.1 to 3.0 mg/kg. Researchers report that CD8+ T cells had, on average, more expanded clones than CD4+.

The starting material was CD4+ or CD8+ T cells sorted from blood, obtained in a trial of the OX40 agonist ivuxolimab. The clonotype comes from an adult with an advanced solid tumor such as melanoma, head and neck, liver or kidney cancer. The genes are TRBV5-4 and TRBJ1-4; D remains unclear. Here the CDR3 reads CASSLETNEKLFF. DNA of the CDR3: TGTGCCAGCAGCTTGGAAACTAATGAAAAACTGTTTTTT.